In this sample, the clone carrying this T cell receptor (beta chain) turned up once. Antigen specificity is unknown. The sample originates from a study of shared clonotypes between healthy human individuals. Study-level points and caveats: Measured sharing among donors was expected to vary with sequencing depth.

CD8 cells classed as naive were CD45RO-negative and positively selected for CCR7, excluding terminally differentiated effector memory CD45RA+ cells. The CDR3 loop spans 16 amino acids. The germline V gene encodes CDR1 SNHLY and CDR2 FYNNEI. The V end lost 7 bases, the J end lost 0 bases, and 15 bases lay between the germline ends. Profiled with immunoSEQ multiplex PCR; TCRdb holds only in-frame clones, not every one. The sample lists roughly 2,000,000 clones; around 96% were seen once. This sequence was found in a man aged 18 to 30 in good health. Sequences were obtained from naive CD8+ T cells sorted from blood. V gene TRBV2 combines with J gene TRBJ2-2; D may be TRBD2 (5 bases). In nucleotides, the CDR3 is TGTGCCAGCACGGGGAATTCAGACACGAACACCGGGGAGCTGTTTTTT. Translating it yields CASTGNSDTNTGELFF.